A selection of T cell receptor beta chains follows, all from one sample in a study of T-cell memory formation after mild COVID-19. Each CDR3 protein is one row after TCRdb ran MiXCR on the 5' RACE reads. The sample contains under 300,000 distinct CDR3 sequences, 7.5% to 10% of which appear only once. The sequenced material came from PBMCs or a T cell subset sorted from them (not recorded which). The receptors here all came from a man aged 18 to 35 who had mild COVID-19 (a few samples of this study predate the infection). Cell type and time point are not known. Both conserved end residues are part of each CDR3. The D gene is left open where the match is weak. Only part of the rows carry a size: once, few, many, or a class if the clone is expanded.

v_gene	j_gene	d_gene	abundance	CDR3aa	CDR3nt
TRBV20-1	TRBJ2-1	TRBD1	few	CSASQGDNEQFF	TGCAGTGCTAGCCAGGGGGACAATGAGCAGTTCTTC
TRBV7-9	TRBJ2-1	TRBD2	few	CASSLWLAGFYNEQFF	TGTGCCAGCAGCTTATGGCTAGCGGGGTTCTACAATGAGCAGTTCTTC
TRBV30	TRBJ2-5	-	few	CAWSAQETQYF	TGTGCCTGGAGTGCCCAAGAGACCCAGTACTTC
TRBV29-1	TRBJ2-3	-	few	CSVERTAADTQYF	TGCAGCGTTGAAAGGACTGCTGCAGATACGCAGTATTTT
TRBV27	TRBJ2-7	-	few	CANRGKTQGQYF	TGTGCCAACCGAGGCAAGACTCAGGGGCAGTACTTC
TRBV9	TRBJ2-2	-	few	CASSPTNTGELFF	TGTGCCAGCAGTCCTACTAACACCGGGGAGCTGTTTTTT
TRBV7-9	TRBJ2-1	TRBD2	-	CASSTSGGAPYNEQFF	TGTGCCAGCAGCACAAGCGGGGGGGCTCCCTACAATGAGCAGTTCTTC
TRBV18	TRBJ2-2	-	few	CASSLDSANTGELFF	TGTGCCAGCTCACTGGACAGCGCGAACACCGGGGAGCTGTTTTTT
TRBV5-4	TRBJ1-1	-	-	CASSRPGEMNTEAFF	TGTGCCAGCAGCCGACCCGGGGAGATGAACACTGAAGCTTTCTTT
TRBV27	TRBJ2-3	TRBD1	few	CASSTGTARTDTQYF	TGTGCCAGCAGTACCGGGACAGCCCGTACAGATACGCAGTATTTT
TRBV5-1	TRBJ1-1	TRBD1	-	CASSSGQANTEAFF	TGCGCCAGCAGCTCAGGACAGGCGAACACTGAAGCTTTCTTT
TRBV10-3	TRBJ2-2	-	many	CAISVGPGELFF	TGTGCCATCAGTGTCGGGCCCGGGGAGCTGTTTTTT
TRBV27	TRBJ1-6	-	few	CASSYWNSPLHF	TGTGCCAGCAGTTATTGGAATTCACCCCTCCACTTT
TRBV5-1	TRBJ2-2	-	-	CASSLEQGDVGELFF	TGCGCCAGCAGCTTGGAACAGGGTGACGTAGGGGAGCTGTTTTTT
TRBV20-1	TRBJ2-7	TRBD1	few	CSARDQGQRYEQYF	TGCAGTGCTAGAGATCAGGGACAGCGCTACGAGCAGTACTTC
TRBV19	TRBJ2-1	-	-	CASSMGSQDNEQFF	TGTGCCAGTAGTATGGGGTCCCAGGACAATGAGCAGTTCTTC
TRBV4-3	TRBJ1-2	-	many	CASSQDYGGGGYGYTF	TGCGCCAGCAGCCAAGATTACGGGGGCGGAGGCTATGGCTACACCTTC
TRBV9	TRBJ2-3	-	-	CASSAWGTGDTQYF	TGTGCCAGCAGCGCCTGGGGAACTGGGGATACGCAGTATTTT
TRBV11-2	TRBJ2-2	-	many	CASSPRTATNTGELFF	TGTGCCAGCAGCCCGCGGACCGCAACGAACACCGGGGAGCTGTTTTTT
TRBV4-2	TRBJ2-7	-	many	CASSLNSGKAYEQYF	TGTGCCAGCAGCCTGAATTCCGGTAAAGCCTACGAGCAGTACTTC
TRBV11-2	TRBJ2-3	TRBD2	-	CASSMTSRSTDTQYF	TGTGCCAGCAGCATGACTAGCCGTAGCACAGATACGCAGTATTTT
TRBV7-9	TRBJ2-7	TRBD1	many	CASSFPDRGPRSEYEQYF	TGTGCCAGCAGCTTCCCTGACAGGGGGCCCCGTAGTGAATACGAGCAGTACTTC
TRBV7-4	TRBJ2-3	TRBD2	few	CASSLELLAGSTDTQYF	TGTGCCAGCAGCTTAGAGTTGCTAGCGGGGTCCACAGATACGCAGTATTTT
TRBV7-6	TRBJ1-4	-	few	CASSQSQGTANEKLFF	TGTGCCAGCAGCCAATCACAGGGAACAGCTAATGAAAAACTGTTTTTT
TRBV20-1	TRBJ1-2	TRBD1	-	CSARPGGTGDSHGYTF	TGCAGTGCTAGACCAGGGGGGACGGGGGATAGTCATGGCTACACCTTC
TRBV27	TRBJ2-3	-	-	CASPPGQYF	TGTGCCAGCCCCCCAGGGCAGTATTTT
TRBV6-2/TRBV6-3	TRBJ2-1	TRBD2	-	CASRDPTSGVQAYNEQFF	TGTGCCAGCAGGGACCCGACTAGCGGGGTTCAGGCCTACAATGAGCAGTTCTTC
TRBV3-1	TRBJ2-3	-	-	CASSQDRGGGTRTDTQYF	TGTGCCAGCAGCCAAGATCGGGGTGGCGGGACCCGCACAGATACGCAGTATTTT
TRBV5-1	TRBJ2-3	-	few	CASSGGTSTDTQYF	TGCGCCAGCAGTGGGGGAACGAGCACAGATACGCAGTATTTT
TRBV27	TRBJ2-7	-	few	CASSYRGLNEQYF	TGTGCCAGCAGTTACCGGGGCTTGAACGAGCAGTACTTC
TRBV11-2	TRBJ2-2	TRBD2	few	CASRPGLAGLWGELFF	TGTGCCAGCAGACCCGGACTAGCGGGGTTATGGGGGGAGCTGTTTTTT
TRBV6-1	TRBJ1-5	-	few	CASYPGRNQPQHF	TGTGCCAGCTACCCGGGACGCAATCAGCCCCAGCATTTT
TRBV18	TRBJ2-5	-	few	CASSPNGRETQYF	TGTGCCAGCTCACCGAACGGCAGGGAGACCCAGTACTTC
TRBV14	TRBJ2-1	TRBD2	-	CASSPGGTSGYNEQFF	TGTGCCAGCAGCCCCGGGGGGACTAGCGGTTACAATGAGCAGTTCTTC
TRBV5-1	TRBJ2-2	-	few	CASSLTGFTGELFF	TGCGCCAGCAGCTTGACAGGGTTCACCGGGGAGCTGTTTTTT
TRBV7-6	TRBJ1-2	TRBD1	-	CASSPGTGGWDYGYTF	TGTGCCAGCAGCCCGGGGACAGGGGGCTGGGACTATGGCTACACCTTC
TRBV20-1	TRBJ2-2	TRBD1	few	CSASDPGQGATGELFF	TGCAGTGCTAGTGATCCGGGACAGGGGGCTACCGGGGAGCTGTTTTTT
TRBV20-1	TRBJ2-1	-	many	CSAAGTSSYNEQFF	TGCAGTGCTGCCGGGACAAGCTCCTACAATGAGCAGTTCTTC
TRBV6-6	TRBJ2-2	TRBD2	-	CASSLAGDFTGELFF	TGTGCCAGCAGTCTAGCGGGGGATTTCACCGGGGAGCTGTTTTTT
TRBV4-3	TRBJ2-3	-	-	CASSQELLKGTDTQYF	TGCGCCAGCAGCCAAGAACTACTGAAAGGCACAGATACGCAGTATTTT